This T cell receptor (beta chain) was sequenced for a study of blood T cell repertoires in COVID-19. The V segment lost 5 bases and the J segment 0 bases; nucleotides outside the gene matches: 13. CDR1 and CDR2 from the germline V gene are SGHTA and FQGNSA. The CDR3 has 19 amino acids. Assay: immunoSEQ multiplex PCR; the TCRdb copy retains only in-frame clones and omits some. The sample lists around 450,000 clones, around 87% occurring once. The material sequenced was PBMCs or T cells enriched from blood (not recorded which). This chain uses TRBV7-2 with TRBJ2-6, with 7 bases that match TRBD2. This receptor was identified in a woman aged 18 to 35 who had recovered from COVID-19. The CDR3, as DNA: TGTGCCAGCAGCCCCCGGGGGAGCGGGGCCCCCTCTGGGGCCAACGTCCTGACTTTC. Its protein product is CASSPRGSGAPSGANVLTF.